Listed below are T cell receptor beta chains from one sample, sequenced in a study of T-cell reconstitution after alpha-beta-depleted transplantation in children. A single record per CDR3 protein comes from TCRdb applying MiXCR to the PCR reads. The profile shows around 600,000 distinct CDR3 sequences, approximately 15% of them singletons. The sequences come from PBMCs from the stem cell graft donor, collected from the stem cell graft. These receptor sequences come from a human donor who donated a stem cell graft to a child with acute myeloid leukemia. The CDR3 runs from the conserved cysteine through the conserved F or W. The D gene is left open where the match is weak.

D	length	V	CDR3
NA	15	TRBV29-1	CSVGGTQDGSYEQYF
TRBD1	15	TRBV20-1	CSAREGTGTNSPLHF
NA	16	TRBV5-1	CASSLSGAVQNTEAFF
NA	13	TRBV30	CAWSKGKTYEQYF
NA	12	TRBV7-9	CASYRVSDTIYF
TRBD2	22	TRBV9	CASSVALPRTSGGTYPYNEQFF
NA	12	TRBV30	CAWRSGYNEQFF
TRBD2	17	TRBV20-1	CSARAPSGAISYNEQFF
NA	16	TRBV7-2	CASSFRGLSSYNEQFF
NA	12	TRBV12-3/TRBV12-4	CASSFAGEEAFF
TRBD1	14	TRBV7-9	CASSHWFGTDEQFF
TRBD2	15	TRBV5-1	CASTTWGGTSYEQYF
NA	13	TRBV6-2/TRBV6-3	CASSSRGTYEQYF
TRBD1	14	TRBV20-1	CSALTGSSGNTIYF
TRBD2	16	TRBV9	CASSVAAGLGTDTQYF
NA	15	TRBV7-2	CASSSAWVGNQPQHF
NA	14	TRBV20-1	CSAISATLTDTQYF
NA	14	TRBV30	CAWRAGTASYGYTF
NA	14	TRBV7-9	CASSPDTDNQPQHF
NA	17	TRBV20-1	CCARGGQAESSQETQYF
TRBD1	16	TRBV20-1	CSARKGDRASNQPQHF
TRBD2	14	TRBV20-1	CSAQRTSGPPEQYF
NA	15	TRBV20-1	CSASGPSRANSPLHF
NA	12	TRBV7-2	CASSLASDTQYF
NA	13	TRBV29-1	CSVAPLNYNEQFF
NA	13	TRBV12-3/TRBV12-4	CASRPRGGTPLHF
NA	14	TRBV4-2	CASSPIGGLEGYTF
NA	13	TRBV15	CATSREKDEPQHF
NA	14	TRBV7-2	CASSLSGYYNEQFF
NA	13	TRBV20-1	CSGLQTGANVLTF
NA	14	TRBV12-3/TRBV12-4	CASSLSAVGGPQHF
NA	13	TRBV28	CASNVRGSETQYF
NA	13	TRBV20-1	CSATFTSTDTQYF
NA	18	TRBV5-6	CASSGGRRPGTLKNIQYF
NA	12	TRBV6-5	CASSDGVQPQHF
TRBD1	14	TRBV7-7	CASSARQGSDIQYF
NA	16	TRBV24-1	CATSGAGQGFHNEQFF
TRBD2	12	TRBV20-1	CSATPGTSRQYF
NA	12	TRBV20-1	CSARDPATEAFF
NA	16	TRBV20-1	CSAESPDVRTNEKLFF
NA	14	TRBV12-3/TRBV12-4	CASSPGDLYNEQFF
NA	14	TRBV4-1	CASSQEAGTGGYTF
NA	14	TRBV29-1	CSVIPGFGNTEAFF